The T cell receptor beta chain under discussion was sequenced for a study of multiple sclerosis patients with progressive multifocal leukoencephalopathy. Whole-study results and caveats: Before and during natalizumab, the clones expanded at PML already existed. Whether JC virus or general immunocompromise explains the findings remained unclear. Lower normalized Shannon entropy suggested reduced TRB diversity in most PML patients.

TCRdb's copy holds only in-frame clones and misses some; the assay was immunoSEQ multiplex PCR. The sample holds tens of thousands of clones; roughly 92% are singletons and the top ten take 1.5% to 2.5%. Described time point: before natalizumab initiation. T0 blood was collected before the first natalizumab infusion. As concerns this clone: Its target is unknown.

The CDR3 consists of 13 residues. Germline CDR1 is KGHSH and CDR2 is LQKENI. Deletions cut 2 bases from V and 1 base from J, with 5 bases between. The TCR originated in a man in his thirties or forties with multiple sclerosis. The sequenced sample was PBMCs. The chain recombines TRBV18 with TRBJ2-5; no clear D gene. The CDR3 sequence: CASSPGLQETQYF. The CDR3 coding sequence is TGTGCCAGCTCACCAGGGCTCCAAGAGACCCAGTACTTC.